What follows are 25 T cell receptor beta chains derived from one specimen sequenced in a study of patients and donors after allogeneic stem cell transplantation. From the RT-PCR reads, TCRdb called clonotypes with MiXCR, one entry per CDR3 protein. The data show about a million distinct CDR3 sequences, with under 20% seen just once and 5% to 6.5% held by the top ten. Sample: blood, either unsorted or a sorted T cell fraction (not recorded which). The receptor source for this set is a human donor who was either an allogeneic HSCT recipient or a stem cell or donor lymphocyte infusion donor (not recorded which). It is not recorded whose cells these are; they may come from a transplant donor.

The chain is built from TRBV30 and TRBJ2-4; D is undetermined. Deletions cut 0 bases from V and 8 bases from J, with 11 bases between. This CDR3 has 13 residues. Germline-derived CDR1 and CDR2 are GTSNPN and SVGIG (reference sequence). The DNA of the CDR3 is TGTGCCTGGAGTGTCGGCAGGCCGGACATTCAGTACTTC. It yields the protein CAWSVGRPDIQYF.

The chain is built from TRBV5-1 and TRBJ2-3; D ambiguous. Trimming pared 4 bases from V and 0 bases from J, leaving 12 bases between. There are 15 residues in the CDR3. Germline CDR1 and CDR2: SGHRS and YFSETQ. In DNA form, the CDR3 reads TGCGCCAGCAGCCAAAGTTACCGGAGCACAGATACGCAGTATTTT. Protein product: CASSQSYRSTDTQYF.

In this sample, this clonotype turned up a few times. The CDR3 nucleotides are TGTGCCAGCAGCTTAGGCGAGACTATCTCCTACGAGCAGTACTTC. Translating it yields CASSLGETISYEQYF. This chain links TRBV11-2 with TRBJ2-7; TRBD2 is a possible D gene (5 bases). The CDR3 runs 15 residues. Germline loops: CDR1 SGHAT, CDR2 FQNNGV. The ends were cut back, 1 base at V and 0 bases at J, with 10 bases in the middle.

The sample holds a few counts of this clonotype. This chain links TRBV28 with TRBJ1-2, with 9 nucleotides matching TRBD1. CDR1 and CDR2 from the germline V gene are MDHEN and SYDVKM. The CDR3 totals 15 residues. Trimming cost V 5 bases and J 4 bases; bases outside gene matches: 8. CDR3 sequence reads: CASSRETGGGYGYTF. CDR3 nucleotide sequence: TGTGCCAGCAGTAGAGAAACAGGGGGCGGCTATGGCTACACCTTC.

This chain connects TRBV14 to TRBJ1-1, with a weak D call TRBD1 (5 bases). V was pared by 3 bases and J by 6 bases, with 11 bases between. Germline CDR1 SGHDN, CDR2 FVKESK. This CDR3 is built from 13 residues. The DNA for the CDR3 is TGTGCCAGCAGCCAGTGGGGGGTCCCTGAAGCTTTCTTT. This gives the protein CASSQWGVPEAFF.

In its sample, this clonotype was seen a few times. This chain links TRBV12-3 or TRBV12-4 with TRBJ2-1; 8 bases match TRBD1. This CDR3 has 15 residues. The V and J ends lost 2 bases and 5 bases, in that order; junction bases with no gene match: 5. The CDR3 DNA reads as TGTGCCAGCAGTTTATCTGGACAGGGTGACAATGAGCAGTTCTTC. Encoded protein: CASSLSGQGDNEQFF.

The V call is TRBV6-1, the J call TRBJ1-2; weak D call: TRBD1 (5 bases). CDR1 is MNHNS, CDR2 SASEGT, per germline. The CDR3 spans 17 residues. V shed 6 bases and J shed 4 bases, with 24 bases lying between them. The CDR3: CASRKGQGRGIGYGYTF. As DNA, the CDR3 is TGTGCCAGCAGGAAGGGGCAGGGTCGAGGAATTGGCTATGGCTACACCTTC.

A single count supports this clonotype. The chain carries TRBV9 and TRBJ2-7; 16 bases fit TRBD2. CDR1 and CDR2 from the germline V gene are SGDLS and YYNGEE. The CDR3 has 16 residues. Germline trimming cut 4 bases from V and 6 bases from J; bases unmatched to any gene: 7. The CDR3 spells CASSRGLAGGPREQYF. CDR3 nucleotides: TGTGCCAGCAGCAGGGGACTAGCGGGAGGGCCTCGCGAGCAGTACTTC.

This rearrangement joins TRBV20-1 to TRBJ2-5; D possibly corresponds to TRBD1 (5 bases). V lost 3 bases and J 5 bases, leaving 19 bases between the germline ends. CDR3 size: 15 residues. The germline gives CDR1 DFQATT, CDR2 SNEGSKA (reference sequence). The CDR3 region has the DNA TGCAGTGCTAGTCTTGTTCAGGGCCAGAGGGAGACCCAGTACTTC. Protein sequence: CSASLVQGQRETQYF.

The chain links TRBV4-3 to TRBJ1-1, with D uncertain. V lost 1 base to trimming and J lost 2 bases, with 11 bases between them. The CDR3 is made up of 15 amino acids. The germline V gene has CDR1 LGHNA and CDR2 YSLEER. The CDR3 loop reads CASSQAVGFNTEAFF. CDR3 DNA sequence: TGCGCCAGCAGCCAAGCGGTGGGATTCAACACTGAAGCTTTCTTT.

The chain links TRBV6-1 to TRBJ2-2; D perhaps matches TRBD1 (5 bases). V was trimmed by 5 bases and J by 1 base, leaving 11 bases between them. Germline CDR1 MNHNS, CDR2 SASEGT. This CDR3 contains 15 residues. CDR3 loop: CASSKGSVNTGELFF. As DNA, the CDR3 is TGTGCCAGCAGTAAGGGGTCGGTGAACACCGGGGAGCTGTTTTTT.

A few counts support this clonotype. This chain links TRBV6-5 with TRBJ1-4; TRBD1 aligns across 11 bases. In germline, CDR1 is MNHEY, CDR2 SVGAGI. The CDR3 is 15 residues long. The ends lost 2 bases at V and 8 bases at J; junction bases unmatched: 4. The CDR3 sequence: CASSYQRTGGEKLFF. DNA of the CDR3: TGTGCCAGCAGTTACCAACGGACAGGGGGCGAAAAACTGTTTTTT.

The sample holds a few counts of this clonotype. V and J are TRBV29-1 and TRBJ2-4, with D maybe TRBD2 (5 bases). Trimming left V 7 bases short and J 1 base short, with 11 bases between. The length of the CDR3 is 13 residues. From germline, CDR1 is SQVTM and CDR2 ANQGSEA. CDR3 loop: CSALALAKNIQYF. The CDR3 DNA follows: TGCAGCGCGCTAGCTCTGGCCAAAAACATTCAGTACTTC. Filled out from reference TRBV29-1 and TRBJ2-4, the complete variable domain reads SAVISQKPSRDICQRGTSLTIQCQVDSQVTMMFWYRQQPGQSLTLIATANQGSEATYESGFVIDKFPISRPNLTFSTLTVSNMSPEDSSIYLCSALALAKNIQYFGAGTRLSVL.

This clonotype was recorded only once. The rearrangement links TRBV6-5 to TRBJ2-5; the match to TRBD1 covers 7 bases. The CDR3 totals 15 residues. Germline V gives CDR1 MNHEY, CDR2 SVGAGI. Trimming removed 2 bases from V and 5 bases from J; junction bases left unmatched: 8. The CDR3 nucleotides are TGTGCCAGCAGTTACAGCCGACAGGGCGGGGAGACCCAGTACTTC. This encodes CASSYSRQGGETQYF.

In this sample, this clonotype turned up a few times. This sequence joins TRBV7-8 and TRBJ1-1; D is undetermined. The ends were cut back, 7 bases at V and 1 base at J, with 16 bases in the middle. The CDR3 extends over 15 amino acids. Germline V gives CDR1 SGHVS, CDR2 FQNEAQ. The CDR3 DNA is TGTGCCAGCATCTTCAACTCGGGCGGGAACACTGAAGCTTTCTTT. It encodes CASIFNSGGNTEAFF.

This chain links TRBV20-1 with TRBJ2-3; D is unresolved. CDR1 and CDR2 from the germline V gene are DFQATT and SNEGSKA (reference sequence). Trimming cost V 5 bases and J 3 bases, with 9 bases left between them. This CDR3 has 12 residues. CDR3 bases: TGCAGTGCTGACGTTAATACAGATACGCAGTATTTT. Translation: CSADVNTDTQYF.

This clonotype was observed at least ten times. This rearrangement joins TRBV5-1 to TRBJ2-4; D gene uncertain. Germline V gives CDR1 SGHRS, CDR2 YFSETQ. The CDR3 loop spans 20 amino acids. Trimming removed 0 bases from V and 2 bases from J, with 24 bases in between. The CDR3 protein is CASSLAKTNSGLTTKNIQYF. In DNA, the CDR3 is TGCGCCAGCAGCTTGGCCAAGACAAACTCGGGCCTAACAACCAAAAACATTCAGTACTTC.

This chain links TRBV7-3 with TRBJ2-3; either TRBD1 or TRBD2 may supply D (6 bases each). The CDR3 sequence is 15 residues long. Trimming pared 2 bases from V and 6 bases from J, leaving 15 bases between. CDR1 is SGHTA, CDR2 FQGTGA, per germline. The CDR3 sequence is CASSLGGLDMDTQYF. The CDR3, as DNA: TGTGCCAGCAGCTTAGGGGGGCTAGATATGGATACGCAGTATTTT.

This clonotype appeared a few times. This rearrangement joins TRBV29-1 to TRBJ2-7; 7 nucleotides line up with TRBD1. In germline, CDR1 is SQVTM, CDR2 ANQGSEA. This CDR3 spans 13 amino acids. V shed 0 bases, J shed 1 base, and the junction held 0 bases outside the gene matches. The CDR3 loop is CSVEETGSYEQYF. The CDR3 nucleotides are TGCAGCGTTGAAGAGACAGGGTCCTACGAGCAGTACTTC.

CDR3 residues: CSVERDRVQYF. The CDR3 DNA follows: TGCAGCGTTGAGAGAGATCGGGTTCAGTACTTC. The genes are TRBV29-1 and TRBJ2-7; D is uncertain. Trimming stripped 3 bases from V and 10 bases from J, with 13 bases between. The CDR3 length is 11 residues. From germline, CDR1 is SQVTM and CDR2 ANQGSEA.

In its sample, this clonotype was seen many times. The rearrangement uses TRBV4-2 and TRBJ2-7, with 12 bases identical to TRBD2. This CDR3 region has 13 residues. The germline V gene has CDR1 LGHNA and CDR2 YNFKEQ. V gave up 9 bases and J gave up 2 bases; unmatched junction bases: 2. CDR3 coding DNA: TGTGCCAGTCGACTAGCGGGAGCCTACGAGCAGTACTTC. As protein: CASRLAGAYEQYF.

The chain carries TRBV12-3 or TRBV12-4 and TRBJ2-2; maybe TRBD2 (6 bases). The CDR3 has 14 amino acids. Trimming removed 2 bases at V and 5 bases at J, with 9 bases between. The CDR3 DNA sequence: TGTGCCAGCAGTTTACTAGCGCGTACCGGGGAGCTGTTTTTT. Its translation is CASSLLARTGELFF.

V gene TRBV20-1 combines with J gene TRBJ2-7; TRBD2 matches at 10 bases. The V segment lost 3 bases and the J segment 3 bases; nucleotides outside the gene matches: 8. The CDR3 is made up of 15 amino acids. The V gene's germline CDR1 is DFQATT and CDR2 SNEGSKA (reference sequence). CDR3 nucleotide sequence: TGCAGTGCTAGGCCCTCTAGCGGGGGACACTACGAGCAGTACTTC. Encoded protein: CSARPSSGGHYEQYF.

This clonotype appeared a few times. The chain is built from TRBV12-3 or TRBV12-4 and TRBJ2-1, with TRBD2 identical over 13 bases. The V and J ends lost 4 bases and 3 bases, in that order; junction bases with no gene match: 12. The CDR3 contains 19 residues. The CDR3 protein is CASSSRRGGTSGNYNEQFF. Written as DNA, the CDR3 is TGTGCCAGCAGTTCCCGTAGGGGGGGGACTAGCGGGAACTACAATGAGCAGTTCTTC.

This clonotype occurred a few times. The V and J genes are TRBV5-1 and TRBJ2-3; weak D call: TRBD1 (5 bases). CDR3 length equals 17 residues. V lost 1 base and J 2 bases, leaving 17 bases between the germline ends. The germline V gene has CDR1 SGHRS and CDR2 YFSETQ. The CDR3 loop is CASSLWARQKITDTQYF. The DNA for the CDR3 is TGCGCCAGCAGCTTGTGGGCCCGACAGAAAATCACAGATACGCAGTATTTT.